This TCR beta chain was captured by sequencing in a study of blood T cells in healthy people across ages. General study results and limits: Expanded clonotype shifts may have been confounded, as the donors had an unknown CMV status.

Worth noting for this clonotype: Its antigen is as yet unknown.

With a J-beta primer mix and a sample-barcoded 5' primer, a second PCR ran about 6 to 11 cycles. TCRdb redid the calling of the 5' RACE reads with MiXCR, one entry per CDR3 protein. The top ten hold 15% of the sample, which has roughly 650,000 distinct CDR3 sequences, roughly 32% seen once. Trimming stripped 7 bases from V and 3 bases from J, with 9 bases between. Per germline, CDR1 MNHEY and CDR2 SVGEGT. This CDR3 is built from 13 residues. Every sample yielded at least 7 million isolated PBMCs. The chain employs TRBV6-2 or TRBV6-3 and TRBJ2-2, with D perhaps TRBD1 (6 bases). The sequence derives from a woman over 75 in good health. Input material: blood. This CDR3 reads CASNQGHTGELFF. The CDR3 DNA reads as TGTGCCAGCAATCAGGGGCACACCGGGGAGCTGTTTTTT.